What follows are 20 T cell receptor beta chains derived from one specimen sequenced in a study of blood T cell repertoires in COVID-19. The data were produced by immunoSEQ multiplex PCR, yet TCRdb's version contains in-frame clones alone and is incomplete. The data show about 160,000 clones, roughly 93% seen once. Sequenced sample: peripheral blood. Receptor source: a woman between 50 and 59 years old with acute or convalescent COVID-19.

The rearrangement joins TRBV30 to TRBJ1-1; D may be TRBD1 (5 bases). Germline V gene sequence: CDR1 GTSNPN, CDR2 SVGIG (reference sequence). V lost 1 base, J lost 0 bases, and 6 bases lay in between. The CDR3 consists of 13 residues. CDR3 bases: TGTGCCTGGAGTGCAGGGTTGAACACTGAAGCTTTCTTT. Its protein is CAWSAGLNTEAFF.

This rearrangement joins TRBV19 to TRBJ1-2, with D uncertain. V dropped 7 bases and J dropped 0 bases, with 12 bases sitting between them. The CDR3 extends over 14 amino acids. Per the germline V gene, CDR1 is LNHDA and CDR2 is SQIVND (reference sequence). The CDR3 region is CASKLRISNYGYTF. CDR3 in DNA: TGTGCCAGTAAGTTGAGGATCTCTAACTATGGCTACACCTTC.

The count of this clone is one. This chain uses TRBV27 with TRBJ2-7; D not certain. The CDR3 is 11 residues long. V was cut by 4 bases and J by 9 bases, with 10 bases left in between. Germline CDR1 MNHEY, CDR2 SMNVEV (reference sequence). This CDR3 reads CASSSPAGQYF. The CDR3 region has the DNA TGTGCCAGCAGTTCCCCCGCCGGGCAGTACTTC.

V is TRBV27 and J is TRBJ2-7; the match to TRBD1 covers 9 bases. This CDR3 has 15 residues. Germline lookup yields CDR1 MNHEY and CDR2 SMNVEV (reference sequence). V trimming: 4 bases; J trimming: 3 bases; junction bases outside the gene matches: 7. This chain's CDR3 is CASSSPGTGIYEQYF. CDR3 sequence (DNA): TGTGCCAGCAGTTCCCCCGGGACAGGGATCTACGAGCAGTACTTC.

Only one count was recorded for this clone. CDR3 protein: CASKGTGPWGGPQHF. The CDR3 bases are TGTGCCAGTAAAGGGACAGGCCCGTGGGGAGGGCCCCAGCATTTT. The chain has TRBV28 and TRBJ1-5; 8 nucleotides agree with TRBD1. The V gene end was trimmed by 9 bases and the J gene end by 9 bases; junction bases not matched to a gene: 16. This CDR3 region has 15 residues. Per germline, CDR1 MDHEN and CDR2 SYDVKM.

The chain employs TRBV30 and TRBJ1-1; possibly TRBD1 for D (6 bases). CDR3 length: 15 amino acids. Germline V gene sequence: CDR1 GTSNPN, CDR2 SVGIG (reference sequence). Trimming stripped 0 bases from V and 1 base from J, with 12 bases between. The CDR3 region has the DNA TGTGCCTGGAGTGTACGTGGGGGCGGGAACACTGAAGCTTTCTTT. Its translation is CAWSVRGGGNTEAFF.

The V gene is TRBV30, the J gene TRBJ1-1, with D tentatively TRBD1 (5 bases). Trimming pared 3 bases from V and 0 bases from J, leaving 14 bases between. The CDR3 is 15 amino acids. Per germline, CDR1 GTSNPN and CDR2 SVGIG (reference sequence). CDR3 region: CAWRGPRPMNTEAFF. The CDR3 coding sequence is TGTGCCTGGAGGGGGCCCAGACCTATGAACACTGAAGCTTTCTTT.

The chain uses TRBV9 and TRBJ1-2; 12 positions match TRBD1. Germline assignment: CDR1 SGDLS and CDR2 YYNGEE. CDR3 length: 16 amino acids. V lost 4 bases to trimming and J lost 5 bases; unmatched junction nucleotides: 9. The CDR3: CASSPVGTGGLYGYTF. Written as DNA, the CDR3 is TGTGCCAGCAGCCCCGTCGGGACAGGGGGCCTATATGGCTACACCTTC.

The chain links TRBV5-6 to TRBJ1-2; D gene unclear. Deletions cut 3 bases from V and 3 bases from J, with 18 bases between. The CDR3 loop spans 16 amino acids. Germline V gene data show CDR1 as SGHDT and CDR2 as YYEEEE. The CDR3 DNA is TGTGCCAGCAGCTCCCTAGCCCCATACGATGACTATGGCTACACCTTC. Amino acid sequence: CASSSLAPYDDYGYTF.

This chain joins TRBV24-1 and TRBJ2-3; D is perhaps TRBD2 (7 bases). The CDR3 is made up of 13 amino acids. Germline V gene sequence: CDR1 KGHDR, CDR2 SFDVKD. Trimming stripped 5 bases from V and 6 bases from J, with 11 bases between. CDR3 DNA sequence: TGTGCCACCAGTGGGGGGGGCCCCGATACGCAGTATTTT. Translation gives CATSGGGPDTQYF.

The chain joins TRBV11-2 to TRBJ1-2; tentatively, D is TRBD1 (6 bases). The CDR3 runs 12 residues. The germline CDR1 and CDR2 sequences are SGHAT and FQNNGV. The ends were cut back, 3 bases at V and 8 bases at J, with 10 bases in the middle. CDR3 region: CASSLNRVGYTF. The CDR3 DNA reads as TGTGCCAGCAGCTTGAACAGGGTAGGCTACACCTTC. Supplemented by reference TRBV11-2 and TRBJ1-2, the full variable domain reads EAGVAQSPRYKIIEKRQSVAFWCNPISGHATLYWYQQILGQGPKLLIQFQNNGVVDDSQLPKDRFSAERLKGVDSTLKIQPAKLEDSAVYLCASSLNRVGYTFGSGTRLTVV.

The genes are TRBV4-1 and TRBJ2-1, with no clear D. The CDR3 consists of 13 residues. Trimming cost V 8 bases and J 5 bases, with 13 bases left between them. CDR1 is MGHRA, CDR2 YSYEKL, per germline. CDR3 residues: CASSPTVNNEQFF. The CDR3 DNA is TGCGCCAGCTCACCTACGGTGAACAATGAGCAGTTCTTC.

V and J are TRBV10-2 and TRBJ2-2; D perhaps matches TRBD1 (6 bases). The CDR3 contains 13 residues. The germline CDR1 and CDR2 sequences are WSHSY and SAAADI. V gave up 6 bases and J gave up 1 base, with 6 bases separating them. This CDR3 is CASRQGNTGELFF. The CDR3 region has the DNA TGCGCCAGCAGACAGGGGAACACCGGGGAGCTGTTTTTT.

Only a few counts were recorded for this clone. The chain recombines TRBV7-6 with TRBJ2-2, with a weak D call TRBD1 (6 bases). V lost 2 bases to trimming and J lost 6 bases, with 10 bases between them. This CDR3 has 14 residues. Per the germline V gene, CDR1 is SGHVS and CDR2 is FNYEAQ. CDR3 sequence (DNA): TGTGCCAGCAGCTTAAACAGGGCGTCCGGGGAGCTGTTTTTT. The encoded protein is CASSLNRASGELFF.

This clone was counted between two and nine times. The J gene is TRBJ1-1, the V gene TRBV5-1; D not certain. Germline loops: CDR1 SGHRS, CDR2 YFSETQ. CDR3 length: 13 amino acids. V shed 1 base and J shed 4 bases, with 8 bases lying between them. This CDR3 reads CASSLRGITEAFF. CDR3 coding DNA: TGCGCCAGCAGCTTGCGAGGAATCACTGAAGCTTTCTTT.

This sequence joins TRBV5-8 and TRBJ1-6; D remains unclear. Germline V gene data show CDR1 as SGHTS and CDR2 as YDEGEE. The CDR3 has 17 amino acids. V lost 1 base to trimming and J lost 0 bases, with 11 bases between them. The CDR3 DNA sequence: TGTGCCAGCAGCTTGAATTATGCGGGCTCCTATAATTCACCCCTCCACTTT. Translating gives CASSLNYAGSYNSPLHF.

The chain links TRBV11-2 to TRBJ2-1; TRBD1 might be the D (6 bases). CDR3 length: 16 residues. Germline lookup yields CDR1 SGHAT and CDR2 FQNNGV. Trimming removed 5 bases from V and 7 bases from J, with 21 bases in between. CDR3 loop: CASSLFGAQGRNEQFF. The CDR3 DNA reads as TGTGCCAGCAGCCTCTTCGGGGCCCAGGGGAGAAATGAGCAGTTCTTC.

V gene TRBV19 combines with J gene TRBJ1-1, with D unresolved. Germline V CDR1 and CDR2: LNHDA, SQIVND (reference sequence). This CDR3 is built from 15 residues. Trimming stripped 0 bases from V and 5 bases from J, with 13 bases between. DNA of the CDR3: TGTGCCAGTAGTATAGAGCCGGGAGAAGGAACTGAAGCTTTCTTT. This gives the protein CASSIEPGEGTEAFF.

The chain recombines TRBV5-4 with TRBJ2-7; D unclear. The CDR3 consists of 13 residues. V gave up 3 bases and J gave up 0 bases, with 7 bases separating them. Germline V CDR1 and CDR2: SGHNT, YYREEE (reference sequence). The CDR3 DNA is TGTGCCAGCAGCTCAACAAGCTCCTACGAGCAGTACTTC. It specifies CASSSTSSYEQYF.

The chain combines TRBV19 with TRBJ2-7; 12 bases align to TRBD1. Germline V gene lookup returns CDR1 LNHDA and CDR2 SQIVND (reference sequence). The CDR3 has 16 residues. With V trimmed by 5 bases and J by 5 bases, 10 bases remained unmatched. The CDR3 region is CASSPPGTGGADEQYF. The CDR3 coding sequence is TGTGCCAGTAGTCCTCCAGGGACAGGGGGCGCAGACGAGCAGTACTTC.